The T cell receptor beta chain under discussion was sequenced for a study of response to subunit inactivated influenza vaccine. TCRdb ran MiXCR on the RT-PCR reads and lists one entry per CDR3 protein. Of approximately 520,000 distinct CDR3 sequences in the sample, 16% were seen once. A few counts support this clonotype. Its antigen is unknown. The CDR3 is 16 amino acids. V was clipped by 2 bases and J by 0 bases; unmatched bases: 3. Germline V lookup: CDR1 ENHRY, CDR2 SYGVKD. Study findings and constraints: That few new T cells are recruited by each seasonal influenza vaccination was the authors' suggestion.

The sample consisted of CD4+ T cells sorted from PBMCs, taken around 25 months after vaccination. V is TRBV10-3 and J is TRBJ1-5; 8 nucleotides match TRBD1. This TCR was sampled from a man aged 50 to 69 who received an inactivated influenza vaccine. The CDR3: CAISERGQGSNQPQHF. The CDR3 DNA reads as TGTGCCATCAGTGAGCGAGGACAGGGTAGCAATCAGCCCCAGCATTTT.